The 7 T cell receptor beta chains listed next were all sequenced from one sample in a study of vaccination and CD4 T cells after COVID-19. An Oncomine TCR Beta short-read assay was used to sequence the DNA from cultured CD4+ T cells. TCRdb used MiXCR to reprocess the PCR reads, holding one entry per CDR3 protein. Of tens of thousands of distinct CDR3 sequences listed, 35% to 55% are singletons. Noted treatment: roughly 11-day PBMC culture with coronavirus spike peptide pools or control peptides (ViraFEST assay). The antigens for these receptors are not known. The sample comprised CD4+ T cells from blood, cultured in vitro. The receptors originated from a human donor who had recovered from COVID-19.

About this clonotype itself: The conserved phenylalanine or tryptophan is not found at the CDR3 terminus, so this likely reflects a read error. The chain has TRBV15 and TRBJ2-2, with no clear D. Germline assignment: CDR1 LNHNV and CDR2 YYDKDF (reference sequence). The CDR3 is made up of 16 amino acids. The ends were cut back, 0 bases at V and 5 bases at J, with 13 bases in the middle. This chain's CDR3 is CATSRDLPGLTGELFS. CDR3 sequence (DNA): TGTGCCACCAGCAGAGATCTTCCCGGGTTGACCGGGGAGCTGTTTTCT.

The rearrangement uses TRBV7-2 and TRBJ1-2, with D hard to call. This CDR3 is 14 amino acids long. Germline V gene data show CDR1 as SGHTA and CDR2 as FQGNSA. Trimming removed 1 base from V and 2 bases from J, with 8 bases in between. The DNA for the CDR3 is TGTGCCAGCAGCTTAGAAATCGGGAACTATGGCTACACCTTC. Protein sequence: CASSLEIGNYGYTF.

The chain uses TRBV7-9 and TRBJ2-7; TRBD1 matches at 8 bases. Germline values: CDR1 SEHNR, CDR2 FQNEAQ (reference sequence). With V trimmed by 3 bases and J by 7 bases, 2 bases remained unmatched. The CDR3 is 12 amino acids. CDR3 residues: CASSLTGDEQYF. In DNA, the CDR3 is TGTGCCAGCAGCTTGACAGGGGATGAGCAGTACTTC.

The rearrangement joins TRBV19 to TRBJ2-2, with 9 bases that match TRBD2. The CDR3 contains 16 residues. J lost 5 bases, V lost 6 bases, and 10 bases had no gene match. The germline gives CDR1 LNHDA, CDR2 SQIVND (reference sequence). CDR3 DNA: TGTGCCAGTAGGATATTTAGCGGGGGTGGTACCGGGGAGCTGTTTTTT. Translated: CASRIFSGGGTGELFF.

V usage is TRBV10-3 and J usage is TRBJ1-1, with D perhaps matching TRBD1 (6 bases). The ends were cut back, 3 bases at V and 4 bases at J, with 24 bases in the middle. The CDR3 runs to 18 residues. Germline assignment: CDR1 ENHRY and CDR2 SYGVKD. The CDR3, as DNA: TGTGCCATCAGTGACCCCCCAGTAGGCGCAGGGGCGCCCACTGAAGCTTTCTTT. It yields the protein CAISDPPVGAGAPTEAFF.

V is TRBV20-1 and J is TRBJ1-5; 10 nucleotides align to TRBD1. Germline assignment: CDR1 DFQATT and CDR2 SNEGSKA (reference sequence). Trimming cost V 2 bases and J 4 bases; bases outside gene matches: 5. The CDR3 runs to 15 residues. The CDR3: CSARRQGARNQPQHF. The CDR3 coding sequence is TGCAGTGCTAGACGACAGGGGGCCAGGAATCAGCCCCAGCATTTT.

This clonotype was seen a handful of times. CDR3 sequence reads: CASSFRDRVTDTQYF. The CDR3 nucleotides read TGTGCCAGCAGTTTCCGGGACAGGGTCACAGATACGCAGTATTTT. The rearrangement uses TRBV27 and TRBJ2-3, with 9 nucleotides matching TRBD1. In germline, CDR1 is MNHEY, CDR2 SMNVEV (reference sequence). The CDR3 loop spans 15 amino acids. V was pared by 3 bases and J by 2 bases, with 3 bases of the junction left unmatched.